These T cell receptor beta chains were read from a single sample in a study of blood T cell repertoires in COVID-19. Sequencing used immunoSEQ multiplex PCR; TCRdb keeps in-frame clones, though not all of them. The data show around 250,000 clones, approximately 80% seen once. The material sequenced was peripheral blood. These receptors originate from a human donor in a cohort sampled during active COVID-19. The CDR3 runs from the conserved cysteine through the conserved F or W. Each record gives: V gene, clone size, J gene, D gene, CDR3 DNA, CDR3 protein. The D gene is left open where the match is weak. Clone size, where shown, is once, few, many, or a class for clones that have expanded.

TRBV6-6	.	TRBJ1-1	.	TGTGCCAGCACAGGCTCGAACACTGAAGCTTTCTTT	CASTGSNTEAFF
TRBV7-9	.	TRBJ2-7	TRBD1	TGTGCCAGCAGCTCCGGGACAGGGAGTTCCTACGAGCAGTACTTC	CASSSGTGSSYEQYF
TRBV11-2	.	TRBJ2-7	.	TGTGCCAGCAGCTTAGAGACAGACTCCTACGAGCAGTACTTC	CASSLETDSYEQYF
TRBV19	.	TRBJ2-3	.	TGTGCCAGTAAGTTCAGCAGGACTACAGATACGCAGTATTTT	CASKFSRTTDTQYF
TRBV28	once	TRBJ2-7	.	TGTGCCAGCAGTTTTTTCAGGGCTTGGGAGCAGTACTTC	CASSFFRAWEQYF
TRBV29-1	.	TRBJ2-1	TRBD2	TGCAGCGTTGAAAGTGGGGGACTAGCGGCATACAATGAGCAGTTCTTC	CSVESGGLAAYNEQFF
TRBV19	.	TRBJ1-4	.	TGTGCCAGTAGTATAGATAACCTTTCAGGGGAAAAACTGTTTTTT	CASSIDNLSGEKLFF
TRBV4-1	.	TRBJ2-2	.	TGCGCCAGCAGCCGCAGACTAGACAACACCGGGGAGCTGTTTTTT	CASSRRLDNTGELFF
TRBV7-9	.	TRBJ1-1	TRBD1	TGTGCCAGCAGCATACCGGGACAGATAAACACTGAAGCTTTCTTT	CASSIPGQINTEAFF
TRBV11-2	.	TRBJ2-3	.	TGTGCCAGCAGCTTATTCGGGGGAGTGGGGGCAGATACGCAGTATTTT	CASSLFGGVGADTQYF
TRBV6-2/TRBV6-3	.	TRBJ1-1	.	TGTGCCAGCAGTTACCATCGACAGAAGAACACTGAAGCTTTCTTT	CASSYHRQKNTEAFF
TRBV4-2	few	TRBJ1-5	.	TGTGCCAGCAGCCACCAAAGAGGGGACACAAAAAGGAGTCAGCCCCAGCATTTT	CASSHQRGDTKRSQPQHF
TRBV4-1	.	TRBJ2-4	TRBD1	TGCGCCAGCAGCCAAGATGAGGGGGACAGGTGGGGGTACATTCAGTACTTC	CASSQDEGDRWGYIQYF
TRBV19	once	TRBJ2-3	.	TGTGCCAGTAGTGGTCCTCGGACTTCTAGCACAGATACGCAGTATTTT	CASSGPRTSSTDTQYF
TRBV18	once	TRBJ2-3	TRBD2	TGTGCCAGCTCACCCCGGGGACTAGCGGGAGTTAAAGATACGCAGTATTTT	CASSPRGLAGVKDTQYF
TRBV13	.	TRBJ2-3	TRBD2	TGTGCCAGCAGTTTAGGGACTAGCGGGGCGCAGTATTTT	CASSLGTSGAQYF
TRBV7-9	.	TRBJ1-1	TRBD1	TGTGCCAGCAGCTTCCAAGGGGACAGATACTCTGAAGCTTTCTTT	CASSFQGDRYSEAFF
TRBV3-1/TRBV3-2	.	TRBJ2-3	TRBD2	TGTGCCAGCAGCCAAGGGACTAGCGGACCTCCTAGCACAGATACGCAGTATTTT	CASSQGTSGPPSTDTQYF
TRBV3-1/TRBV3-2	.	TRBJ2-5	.	TGTGCCAGCAGCCCGCTGGACTCTCCAGAGACCCAGTACTTC	CASSPLDSPETQYF
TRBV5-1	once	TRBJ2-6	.	TGCGCCAGCAGCTTGGGGGCCGGCAGGGCCAGCTCTGGGGCCAACGTCCTGACTTTC	CASSLGAGRASSGANVLTF
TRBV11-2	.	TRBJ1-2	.	TGTGCCAGCAGCTTAGACAGCTATGGCTACACCTTC	CASSLDSYGYTF
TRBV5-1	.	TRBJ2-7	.	TGCGCCAGCAGCTTGGGCTACCGCTCCTACGAGCAGTACTTC	CASSLGYRSYEQYF
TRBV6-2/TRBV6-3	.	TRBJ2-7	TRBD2	TGTGCCAGCAGTCTAGCGGGGGGGCGACGTTACGAGCAGTACTTC	CASSLAGGRRYEQYF
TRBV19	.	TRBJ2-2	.	TGTGCCAGTACCACCTTTTTCGACTCCACCGGGGAGCTGTTTTTT	CASTTFFDSTGELFF
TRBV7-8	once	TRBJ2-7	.	TGTGCCAGCAGCTTGGGCAGGATGGCCTACGAGCAGTACTTC	CASSLGRMAYEQYF
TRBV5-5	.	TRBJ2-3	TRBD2	TGTGCCAGCAGCTTGGACCGACTAGCGGGGGGAGGGGATACGCAGTATTTT	CASSLDRLAGGGDTQYF
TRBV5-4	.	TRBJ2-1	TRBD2	TGTGCCAGCAGCTCCCAACTAGCGGGGGGTTACAATGAGCAGTTCTTC	CASSSQLAGGYNEQFF
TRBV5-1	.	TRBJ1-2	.	TGCGCCAGCATGGGCATCCCTAACTATGGCTACACCTTC	CASMGIPNYGYTF
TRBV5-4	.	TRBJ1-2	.	TGTGCCAGCAGCTTGGACAGGGTGGACTATGGCTACACCTTC	CASSLDRVDYGYTF
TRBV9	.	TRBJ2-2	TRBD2	TGTGCCAGCAGGGGAGGGACTTTTCTAAACACCGGGGAGCTGTTTTTT	CASRGGTFLNTGELFF
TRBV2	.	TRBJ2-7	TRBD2	TGTGCCAGCAGCCCCTCTAGCGGGAGAGGGAACGAGCAGTACTTC	CASSPSSGRGNEQYF
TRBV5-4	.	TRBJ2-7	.	TGTGCCAGCAGCCTATTTGGCGGAAGCTCCTACGAGCAGTACTTC	CASSLFGGSSYEQYF
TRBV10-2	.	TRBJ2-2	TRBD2	TGCGCCAGCAGAGTTAGCGGGGGGGAGAACACCGGGGAGCTGTTTTTT	CASRVSGGENTGELFF
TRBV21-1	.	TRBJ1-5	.	TGTGCCAGCAGATGTTCAGGCGGGATCAATCAGCCCCAGCATTTT	CASRCSGGINQPQHF
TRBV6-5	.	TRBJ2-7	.	TGTGCCAGCAGTTCCCCGGCAGGGCTCAATTCCTACGAGCAGTACTTC	CASSSPAGLNSYEQYF
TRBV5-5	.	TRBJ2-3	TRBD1	TGTGCCAGCAGCCGCCTGGGGACAGGGAAAACAGATACGCAGTATTTT	CASSRLGTGKTDTQYF
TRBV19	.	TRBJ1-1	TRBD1	TGTGCCAGTAGAGGGACAGGGGTAAGGAACACTGAAGCTTTCTTT	CASRGTGVRNTEAFF
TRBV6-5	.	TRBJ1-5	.	TGTGCCAGCAGCACAGGGAGTCAGCCCCAGCATTTT	CASSTGSQPQHF
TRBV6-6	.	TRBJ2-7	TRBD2	TGTGCCAGCAGTTGGGGGACTAGCGGGAGTAGGTACGAGCAGTACTTC	CASSWGTSGSRYEQYF
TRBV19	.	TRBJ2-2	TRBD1	TGTGCCAGCCAGTCCACAGGGGGCACCACCGGGGAGCTGTTTTTT	CASQSTGGTTGELFF
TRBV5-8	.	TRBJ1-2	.	TGTGCCAGCAGCCGAGGGACAATTCCCAGCAGGTCGTATGGCTACACCTTC	CASSRGTIPSRSYGYTF